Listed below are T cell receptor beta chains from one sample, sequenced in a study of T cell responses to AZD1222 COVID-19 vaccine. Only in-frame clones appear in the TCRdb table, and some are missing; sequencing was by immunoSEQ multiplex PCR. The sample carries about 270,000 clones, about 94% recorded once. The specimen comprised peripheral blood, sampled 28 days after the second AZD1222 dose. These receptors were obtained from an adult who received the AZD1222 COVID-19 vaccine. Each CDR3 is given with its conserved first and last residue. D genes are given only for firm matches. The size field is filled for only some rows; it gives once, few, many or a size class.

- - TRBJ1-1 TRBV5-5 TGTGCCAGCAGCCGCGGACAGTTAATGAACACTGAAGCTTTCTTT CASSRGQLMNTEAFF
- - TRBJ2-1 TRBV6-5 TGTGCCAGCAGTTACGCGGGACACTCCTACAATGAGCAGTTCTTC CASSYAGHSYNEQFF
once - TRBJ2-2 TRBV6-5 TGTGCCAGCAGCCAGTCCACCGGGGAGCTGTTTTTT CASSQSTGELFF
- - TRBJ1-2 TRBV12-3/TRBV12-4 TGTGCCAGCTCTCTGGGCGGGCGGAATGGCTACACCTTC CASSLGGRNGYTF
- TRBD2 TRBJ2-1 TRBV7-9 TGTGCCAGCAGCCCCCGGACTAGCGGGAGTCTGAGTTACAATGAGCAGTTCTTC CASSPRTSGSLSYNEQFF
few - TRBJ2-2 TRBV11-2 TGTGCCAGCAGATTCTCTATTTCCACCGGGGAGCTGTTTTTT CASRFSISTGELFF
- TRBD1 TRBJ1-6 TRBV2 TGTGCCAGCAGTGCGACCGGGACAGACAGCCTCCACTTT CASSATGTDSLHF
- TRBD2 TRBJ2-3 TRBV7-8 TGTGCCAGCAGCGTACCACGAATAGCGGGCAGCACAGATACGCAGTATTTT CASSVPRIAGSTDTQYF
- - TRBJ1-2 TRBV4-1 TGCGCCAGCAGCCAAGGAGGGGACGGCACAACCTATGGCTACACCTTC CASSQGGDGTTYGYTF
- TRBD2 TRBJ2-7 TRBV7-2 TGTGCCAGCAGCCTCTCCGGGACTAGCGGGAGCTCCTACGAGCAGTACTTC CASSLSGTSGSSYEQYF
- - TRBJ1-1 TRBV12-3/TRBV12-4 TGTGCCAGCAGTCCAACAGGGCTCACTGAAGCTTTCTTT CASSPTGLTEAFF
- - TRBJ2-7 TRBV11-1 TGTGCCAGCAGCGTCGACCACCCAAGGCAGTACTTC CASSVDHPRQYF
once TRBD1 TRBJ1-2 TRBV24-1 TGTGCCACCAGTGATGCAGGGACAGGTGGCTACACCTTC CATSDAGTGGYTF
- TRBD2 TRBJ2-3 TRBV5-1 TGCGCCAGCAGCCGGGGAGCGGGGGGGCTCGGAGATACGCAGTATTTT CASSRGAGGLGDTQYF
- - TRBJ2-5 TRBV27 TGTGCCAGCAGTTTACAGGGATGGTCCTCGGAGACCCAGTACTTC CASSLQGWSSETQYF
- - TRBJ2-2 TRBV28 TGTGCCAGCAGTCCCCCGGGATTTAGCGCCGGGGAGCTGTTTTTT CASSPPGFSAGELFF
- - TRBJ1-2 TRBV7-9 TGTGCCAGCAGCGCTGACTGGGGCTACACCTTC CASSADWGYTF
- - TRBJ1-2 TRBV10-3 TGTGCCACTCCCTCGGGGGGGGAAGAGAGTGGCTACACCTTC CATPSGGEESGYTF
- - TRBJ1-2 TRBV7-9 TGTGCCAGCAGGCAAGATGGGGTGGGGCCACTGAATGGCTACACCTTC CASRQDGVGPLNGYTF
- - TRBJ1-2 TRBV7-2 TGTGCCAGCAGTTCGCAGGGAACTAACTATGGCTACACCTTC CASSSQGTNYGYTF
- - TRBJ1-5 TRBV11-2 TGTGCCAGCAGCTGGGGAGTCGGTCAGCCCAAGCATTTT CASSWGVGQPKHF
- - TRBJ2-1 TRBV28 TGTGCCAGCAGTTTATGGTCTAGCGAGAACTACAATGAGCAGTTCTTC CASSLWSSENYNEQFF
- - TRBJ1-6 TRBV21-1 TGTGCCAGCAGCAACCAGGGGACTAGTTCACCCCTCCACTTT CASSNQGTSSPLHF
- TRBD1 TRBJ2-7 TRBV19 TGTGCCAGTAGTCGACAGGGACCCTACGAGCAGTACTTC CASSRQGPYEQYF
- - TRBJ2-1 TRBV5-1 TGCGCCAGCAGCTTGGCACCGGAAAGGGCCTACAATGAGCAGTTCTTC CASSLAPERAYNEQFF
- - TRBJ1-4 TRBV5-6 TGTGCCAGCAGCCCGCGGGGAGGAGCAGCAACTAATGAAAAACTGTTTTTT CASSPRGGAATNEKLFF
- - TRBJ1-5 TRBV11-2 TGTGCCAGCAGCCCCGGCGGGAGGGAGAATCAGCCCCAGCATTTT CASSPGGRENQPQHF
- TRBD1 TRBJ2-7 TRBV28 TGTGCCAGCAGCACCGGGACAGGCGTCTACGAGCAGTACTTC CASSTGTGVYEQYF
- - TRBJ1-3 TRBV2 TGTGCCAGCAGTGAAGCGGTCGTCGGGGCGCAAGGAAACACCATATATTTT CASSEAVVGAQGNTIYF
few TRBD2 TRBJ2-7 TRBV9 TGTGCCAGCAGCGCCGGGACTAGCGGCTACGAGCAGTACTTC CASSAGTSGYEQYF
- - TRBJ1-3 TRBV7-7 TGTGCTAGCAGCTTAGCTCTCGAGGTCCAATCACAGGGTGGAAACACCATATATTTT CASSLALEVQSQGGNTIYF
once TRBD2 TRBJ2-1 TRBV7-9 TGTGCCAGCAGCGGTCTAGCGGGAAGAGGGTACAATGAGCAGTTCTTC CASSGLAGRGYNEQFF
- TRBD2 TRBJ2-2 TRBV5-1 TGCGCCAGCAGCTTGACCCCCGGGACTAGCGGATCCACCGGGGAGCTGTTTTTT CASSLTPGTSGSTGELFF
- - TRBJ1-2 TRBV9 TGTGCCAGCAGCTCCCGGGACACCTACTATGGCTACACCTTC CASSSRDTYYGYTF